This entry lists 21 T cell receptor beta chains sequenced from one sample in a study of memory CD4+ T cells and cytomegalovirus serostatus. Single viable CD3+CD4+CD8-CD45RO+ cells were sorted as the memory CD4+ T cells. Assay used: immunoSEQ multiplex PCR; TCRdb lists only in-frame clones, some missing. This sample has 40,000 to 50,000 clones, with about 78% found just once. Material for sequencing was memory CD4+ T cells from blood. The receptors stem from an adult in good health and CMV-seronegative.

The rearrangement uses TRBV28 and TRBJ1-5; maybe TRBD1 (5 bases). The CDR3 totals 15 residues. The ends were cut back, 7 bases at V and 2 bases at J, with 15 bases in the middle. The germline V gene encodes CDR1 MDHEN and CDR2 SYDVKM. This CDR3 is CASNLRGGGNQPQHF. CDR3 DNA sequence: TGTGCCAGCAACTTGCGGGGGGGAGGCAATCAGCCCCAGCATTTT.

This clone has only a few counts. The CDR3 loop reads CASRGTGGISEAFF. CDR3 DNA sequence: TGTGCCAGTAGGGGGACAGGGGGTATCTCTGAAGCTTTCTTT. This rearrangement joins TRBV19 to TRBJ1-1; TRBD1 agrees at 11 bases. Germline assignment: CDR1 LNHDA and CDR2 SQIVND (reference sequence). This CDR3 is built from 14 residues. The V and J ends lost 6 bases and 6 bases, in that order; junction bases with no gene match: 6.

The chain has TRBV5-4 and TRBJ2-7, with 9 bases matching TRBD1. Germline-derived CDR1 and CDR2 are SGHNT and YYREEE (reference sequence). CDR3 length: 18 amino acids. J gave up 5 bases and V 4 bases, and 19 bases lay outside the gene matches. CDR3: CASSQDDPGGTGTHEQYF. DNA for the CDR3: TGTGCCAGCAGCCAAGATGACCCAGGAGGGACAGGGACCCACGAGCAGTACTTC.

This clone occurred a few times. The chain employs TRBV7-9 and TRBJ2-1; the D gene could be TRBD1 or TRBD2 (5 bases each). This CDR3 region has 14 residues. In germline, CDR1 is SEHNR, CDR2 FQNEAQ (reference sequence). The V end was cut by 4 bases, the J end by 5 bases, with 12 bases between. The CDR3 is CASSYPGTHNEQFF. The DNA for the CDR3 is TGTGCCAGCAGCTACCCCGGGACCCACAATGAGCAGTTCTTC. Based on the CDR3 plus reference TRBV7-9 and TRBJ2-1, the full variable domain is DTGVSQNPRHKITKRGQNVTFRCDPISEHNRLYWYRQTLGQGPEFLTYFQNEAQLEKSRLLSDRFSAERPKGSFSTLEIQRTEQGDSAMYLCASSYPGTHNEQFFGPGTRLTVL.

The gene calls are TRBV2 and TRBJ2-4, with TRBD2 as a possible D gene (7 bases). The CDR3 runs 14 residues. In germline, CDR1 is SNHLY, CDR2 FYNNEI. Trimming left V 8 bases short and J 9 bases short, with 20 bases between. The chain's CDR3 is CASATSIGGVIQYF. The CDR3 coding sequence is TGTGCCAGCGCAACTAGCATAGGGGGGGTCATTCAGTACTTC.

The V call is TRBV15, the J call TRBJ1-5; D not certain. The V gene's germline CDR1 is LNHNV and CDR2 YYDKDF (reference sequence). This CDR3 has 15 residues. The V end lost 3 bases, the J end lost 7 bases, and 16 bases lay between the germline ends. CDR3 DNA sequence: TGTGCCACCAGCAGGGCGCTTACAGTTGGGCAGCCCCAGCATTTT. Amino acids: CATSRALTVGQPQHF.

The chain couples TRBV7-2 to TRBJ1-1; 8 bases map to TRBD1. The V segment lost 4 bases and the J segment 1 base; nucleotides outside the gene matches: 8. CDR1 is SGHTA and CDR2 is FQGNSA in the germline V gene. This CDR3 has 16 residues. CDR3 residues: CASSSYGTGGNTEAFF. DNA of the CDR3: TGTGCCAGCAGCTCATACGGGACAGGAGGGAACACTGAAGCTTTCTTT.

The chain combines TRBV28 with TRBJ2-7, with 8 positions matching TRBD2. The J segment lost 2 bases and the V segment lost 8 bases, leaving 11 bases of the junction unmatched. Germline V gene lookup returns CDR1 MDHEN and CDR2 SYDVKM. CDR3 length: 15 amino acids. CDR3 coding DNA: TGTGCCAGCCCTCCCCGCGGGGGGAAACCCTACGAGCAGTACTTC. It specifies CASPPRGGKPYEQYF.

V usage is TRBV7-2 and J usage is TRBJ1-1, with no clear D. The CDR3 contains 11 residues. CDR1 is SGHTA and CDR2 is FQGNSA in the germline V gene. Trimming removed 3 bases at V and 6 bases at J, with 5 bases between. CDR3 in amino acids: CASSLDPEAFF. Here the CDR3 DNA reads TGTGCCAGCAGCTTGGACCCTGAAGCTTTCTTT.

The chain employs TRBV4-2 and TRBJ1-1, with 9 positions matching TRBD1. Germline V gives CDR1 LGHNA, CDR2 YNFKEQ. This CDR3 has 16 residues. Losses at the gene ends were 3 bases for V and 3 bases for J; bases not matched to a gene: 8. DNA of the CDR3: TGTGCCAGCAGCCAGGGGGGGACAGGGTGGGACACTGAAGCTTTCTTT. This sequence encodes CASSQGGTGWDTEAFF.

The gene calls are TRBV19 and TRBJ2-1; 9 bases match TRBD1. The trim removed 1 base at V and 8 bases at J, leaving 3 bases unmatched. CDR1 LNHDA and CDR2 SQIVND come from the germline V gene (reference sequence). The CDR3 covers 14 residues. Here the CDR3 DNA reads TGTGCCAGTAGTATAGCGAGGACAGGGGATGAGCAGTTCTTC. As protein: CASSIARTGDEQFF.

CDR3 nucleotides: TGTGCCAGCAGGGACGTCGGCGTCGGGGAGCTGTTTTTT. Translating gives CASRDVGVGELFF. This chain links TRBV28 with TRBJ2-2; D gene ambiguous. Per the germline V gene, CDR1 is MDHEN and CDR2 is SYDVKM. Trimming took 6 bases from V and 7 from J, leaving 12 bases between them. The CDR3 is 13 amino acids.

This clone was counted a few times. The chain carries TRBV2 and TRBJ1-4; D unclear. Germline V gene sequence: CDR1 SNHLY, CDR2 FYNNEI. The CDR3 totals 15 residues. V was trimmed by 6 bases and J by 7 bases, leaving 18 bases between them. The DNA of the CDR3 is TGTGCCAGCAGCCCCGCGGTAGGGCGGGGTGAAAAACTGTTTTTT. It specifies CASSPAVGRGEKLFF.

The rearrangement links TRBV19 to TRBJ1-1; D call uncertain. Trimming took off 4 bases at V and 5 bases at J, with 14 bases between the two ends. This CDR3 is built from 14 residues. Per germline, CDR1 LNHDA and CDR2 SQIVND (reference sequence). The CDR3: CASSRIGGETEAFF. CDR3 DNA sequence: TGTGCCAGTAGTAGGATAGGCGGGGAGACTGAAGCTTTCTTT.

The V gene is TRBV2, the J gene TRBJ2-7; TRBD2 matches at 7 bases. Germline values: CDR1 SNHLY, CDR2 FYNNEI. The CDR3 is 15 residues long. V dropped 4 bases and J dropped 1; count of bases not matched to a gene: 7. The CDR3 loop reads CASSVGGGGSYEQYF. The CDR3 DNA sequence: TGTGCCAGCAGTGTCGGCGGGGGTGGGTCCTACGAGCAGTACTTC.

This clone showed up just once. The rearrangement joins TRBV28 to TRBJ2-1; D gene ambiguous. Germline V gene sequence: CDR1 MDHEN, CDR2 SYDVKM. The CDR3 is 17 amino acids. V gave up 6 bases and J gave up 4 bases, with 22 bases separating them. The CDR3 here is CASSPTKGYSHYNEQFF. DNA for the CDR3: TGTGCCAGCAGCCCGACCAAAGGTTACTCGCATTACAATGAGCAGTTCTTC. Full variable domain (rest looked up from reference TRBV28 and TRBJ2-1): DVKVTQSSRYLVKRTGEKVFLECVQDMDHENMFWYRQDPGLGLRLIYFSYDVKMKEKGDIPEGYSVSREKKERFSLILESASTNQTSMYLCASSPTKGYSHYNEQFFGPGTRLTVL.

CDR3 nucleotide sequence: TGTGCCAGCACCTCGCGGGCGGGGGGCGTTTACACCGGGGAGCTGTTTTTT. Residues: CASTSRAGGVYTGELFF. This chain links TRBV2 with TRBJ2-2; 8 bases are shared with TRBD2. The germline gives CDR1 SNHLY, CDR2 FYNNEI. V trimming: 7 bases; J trimming: 3 bases; junction bases outside the gene matches: 13. The CDR3 spans 17 residues.

The J gene is TRBJ1-3, the V gene TRBV7-9; no definite D call. CDR1 and CDR2 from the germline V gene are SEHNR and FQNEAQ (reference sequence). The CDR3 totals 12 residues. Trimming cost V 8 bases and J 1 base, with 6 bases left between them. CDR3 sequence (DNA): TGTGCCAGCTCGCGATCTGGAAACACCATATATTTT. Protein product: CASSRSGNTIYF.

The rearrangement links TRBV28 to TRBJ1-4; 8 bases align to TRBD1. The CDR3 contains 14 residues. J gave up 8 bases and V 8 bases, and 10 bases lay outside the gene matches. CDR1 MDHEN and CDR2 SYDVKM come from the germline V gene. CDR3 nucleotides: TGTGCCAGCGAAGCCACAGGGGGTAAGGAAAAACTGTTTTTT. Its protein is CASEATGGKEKLFF.

The chain joins TRBV28 to TRBJ2-7; 9 nucleotides match TRBD1. This CDR3 has 14 amino acids. Per the germline V gene, CDR1 is MDHEN and CDR2 is SYDVKM. Losses at the gene ends were 3 bases for V and 4 bases for J; bases not matched to a gene: 4. The CDR3 region has the DNA TGTGCCAGCAGTTTCGGCGACAGGGGGTACGAGCAGTACTTC. It specifies CASSFGDRGYEQYF.

The rearrangement links TRBV4-3 to TRBJ1-3; 8 nucleotides align to TRBD1. The V gene's germline CDR1 is LGHNA and CDR2 YSLEER. V gave up 4 bases and J gave up 8 bases; unmatched junction bases: 10. The CDR3 has 15 amino acids. The chain's CDR3 is CASSRTVTGEDTIYF. CDR3 sequence (DNA): TGCGCCAGCAGCCGCACAGTGACAGGGGAGGACACCATATATTTT.